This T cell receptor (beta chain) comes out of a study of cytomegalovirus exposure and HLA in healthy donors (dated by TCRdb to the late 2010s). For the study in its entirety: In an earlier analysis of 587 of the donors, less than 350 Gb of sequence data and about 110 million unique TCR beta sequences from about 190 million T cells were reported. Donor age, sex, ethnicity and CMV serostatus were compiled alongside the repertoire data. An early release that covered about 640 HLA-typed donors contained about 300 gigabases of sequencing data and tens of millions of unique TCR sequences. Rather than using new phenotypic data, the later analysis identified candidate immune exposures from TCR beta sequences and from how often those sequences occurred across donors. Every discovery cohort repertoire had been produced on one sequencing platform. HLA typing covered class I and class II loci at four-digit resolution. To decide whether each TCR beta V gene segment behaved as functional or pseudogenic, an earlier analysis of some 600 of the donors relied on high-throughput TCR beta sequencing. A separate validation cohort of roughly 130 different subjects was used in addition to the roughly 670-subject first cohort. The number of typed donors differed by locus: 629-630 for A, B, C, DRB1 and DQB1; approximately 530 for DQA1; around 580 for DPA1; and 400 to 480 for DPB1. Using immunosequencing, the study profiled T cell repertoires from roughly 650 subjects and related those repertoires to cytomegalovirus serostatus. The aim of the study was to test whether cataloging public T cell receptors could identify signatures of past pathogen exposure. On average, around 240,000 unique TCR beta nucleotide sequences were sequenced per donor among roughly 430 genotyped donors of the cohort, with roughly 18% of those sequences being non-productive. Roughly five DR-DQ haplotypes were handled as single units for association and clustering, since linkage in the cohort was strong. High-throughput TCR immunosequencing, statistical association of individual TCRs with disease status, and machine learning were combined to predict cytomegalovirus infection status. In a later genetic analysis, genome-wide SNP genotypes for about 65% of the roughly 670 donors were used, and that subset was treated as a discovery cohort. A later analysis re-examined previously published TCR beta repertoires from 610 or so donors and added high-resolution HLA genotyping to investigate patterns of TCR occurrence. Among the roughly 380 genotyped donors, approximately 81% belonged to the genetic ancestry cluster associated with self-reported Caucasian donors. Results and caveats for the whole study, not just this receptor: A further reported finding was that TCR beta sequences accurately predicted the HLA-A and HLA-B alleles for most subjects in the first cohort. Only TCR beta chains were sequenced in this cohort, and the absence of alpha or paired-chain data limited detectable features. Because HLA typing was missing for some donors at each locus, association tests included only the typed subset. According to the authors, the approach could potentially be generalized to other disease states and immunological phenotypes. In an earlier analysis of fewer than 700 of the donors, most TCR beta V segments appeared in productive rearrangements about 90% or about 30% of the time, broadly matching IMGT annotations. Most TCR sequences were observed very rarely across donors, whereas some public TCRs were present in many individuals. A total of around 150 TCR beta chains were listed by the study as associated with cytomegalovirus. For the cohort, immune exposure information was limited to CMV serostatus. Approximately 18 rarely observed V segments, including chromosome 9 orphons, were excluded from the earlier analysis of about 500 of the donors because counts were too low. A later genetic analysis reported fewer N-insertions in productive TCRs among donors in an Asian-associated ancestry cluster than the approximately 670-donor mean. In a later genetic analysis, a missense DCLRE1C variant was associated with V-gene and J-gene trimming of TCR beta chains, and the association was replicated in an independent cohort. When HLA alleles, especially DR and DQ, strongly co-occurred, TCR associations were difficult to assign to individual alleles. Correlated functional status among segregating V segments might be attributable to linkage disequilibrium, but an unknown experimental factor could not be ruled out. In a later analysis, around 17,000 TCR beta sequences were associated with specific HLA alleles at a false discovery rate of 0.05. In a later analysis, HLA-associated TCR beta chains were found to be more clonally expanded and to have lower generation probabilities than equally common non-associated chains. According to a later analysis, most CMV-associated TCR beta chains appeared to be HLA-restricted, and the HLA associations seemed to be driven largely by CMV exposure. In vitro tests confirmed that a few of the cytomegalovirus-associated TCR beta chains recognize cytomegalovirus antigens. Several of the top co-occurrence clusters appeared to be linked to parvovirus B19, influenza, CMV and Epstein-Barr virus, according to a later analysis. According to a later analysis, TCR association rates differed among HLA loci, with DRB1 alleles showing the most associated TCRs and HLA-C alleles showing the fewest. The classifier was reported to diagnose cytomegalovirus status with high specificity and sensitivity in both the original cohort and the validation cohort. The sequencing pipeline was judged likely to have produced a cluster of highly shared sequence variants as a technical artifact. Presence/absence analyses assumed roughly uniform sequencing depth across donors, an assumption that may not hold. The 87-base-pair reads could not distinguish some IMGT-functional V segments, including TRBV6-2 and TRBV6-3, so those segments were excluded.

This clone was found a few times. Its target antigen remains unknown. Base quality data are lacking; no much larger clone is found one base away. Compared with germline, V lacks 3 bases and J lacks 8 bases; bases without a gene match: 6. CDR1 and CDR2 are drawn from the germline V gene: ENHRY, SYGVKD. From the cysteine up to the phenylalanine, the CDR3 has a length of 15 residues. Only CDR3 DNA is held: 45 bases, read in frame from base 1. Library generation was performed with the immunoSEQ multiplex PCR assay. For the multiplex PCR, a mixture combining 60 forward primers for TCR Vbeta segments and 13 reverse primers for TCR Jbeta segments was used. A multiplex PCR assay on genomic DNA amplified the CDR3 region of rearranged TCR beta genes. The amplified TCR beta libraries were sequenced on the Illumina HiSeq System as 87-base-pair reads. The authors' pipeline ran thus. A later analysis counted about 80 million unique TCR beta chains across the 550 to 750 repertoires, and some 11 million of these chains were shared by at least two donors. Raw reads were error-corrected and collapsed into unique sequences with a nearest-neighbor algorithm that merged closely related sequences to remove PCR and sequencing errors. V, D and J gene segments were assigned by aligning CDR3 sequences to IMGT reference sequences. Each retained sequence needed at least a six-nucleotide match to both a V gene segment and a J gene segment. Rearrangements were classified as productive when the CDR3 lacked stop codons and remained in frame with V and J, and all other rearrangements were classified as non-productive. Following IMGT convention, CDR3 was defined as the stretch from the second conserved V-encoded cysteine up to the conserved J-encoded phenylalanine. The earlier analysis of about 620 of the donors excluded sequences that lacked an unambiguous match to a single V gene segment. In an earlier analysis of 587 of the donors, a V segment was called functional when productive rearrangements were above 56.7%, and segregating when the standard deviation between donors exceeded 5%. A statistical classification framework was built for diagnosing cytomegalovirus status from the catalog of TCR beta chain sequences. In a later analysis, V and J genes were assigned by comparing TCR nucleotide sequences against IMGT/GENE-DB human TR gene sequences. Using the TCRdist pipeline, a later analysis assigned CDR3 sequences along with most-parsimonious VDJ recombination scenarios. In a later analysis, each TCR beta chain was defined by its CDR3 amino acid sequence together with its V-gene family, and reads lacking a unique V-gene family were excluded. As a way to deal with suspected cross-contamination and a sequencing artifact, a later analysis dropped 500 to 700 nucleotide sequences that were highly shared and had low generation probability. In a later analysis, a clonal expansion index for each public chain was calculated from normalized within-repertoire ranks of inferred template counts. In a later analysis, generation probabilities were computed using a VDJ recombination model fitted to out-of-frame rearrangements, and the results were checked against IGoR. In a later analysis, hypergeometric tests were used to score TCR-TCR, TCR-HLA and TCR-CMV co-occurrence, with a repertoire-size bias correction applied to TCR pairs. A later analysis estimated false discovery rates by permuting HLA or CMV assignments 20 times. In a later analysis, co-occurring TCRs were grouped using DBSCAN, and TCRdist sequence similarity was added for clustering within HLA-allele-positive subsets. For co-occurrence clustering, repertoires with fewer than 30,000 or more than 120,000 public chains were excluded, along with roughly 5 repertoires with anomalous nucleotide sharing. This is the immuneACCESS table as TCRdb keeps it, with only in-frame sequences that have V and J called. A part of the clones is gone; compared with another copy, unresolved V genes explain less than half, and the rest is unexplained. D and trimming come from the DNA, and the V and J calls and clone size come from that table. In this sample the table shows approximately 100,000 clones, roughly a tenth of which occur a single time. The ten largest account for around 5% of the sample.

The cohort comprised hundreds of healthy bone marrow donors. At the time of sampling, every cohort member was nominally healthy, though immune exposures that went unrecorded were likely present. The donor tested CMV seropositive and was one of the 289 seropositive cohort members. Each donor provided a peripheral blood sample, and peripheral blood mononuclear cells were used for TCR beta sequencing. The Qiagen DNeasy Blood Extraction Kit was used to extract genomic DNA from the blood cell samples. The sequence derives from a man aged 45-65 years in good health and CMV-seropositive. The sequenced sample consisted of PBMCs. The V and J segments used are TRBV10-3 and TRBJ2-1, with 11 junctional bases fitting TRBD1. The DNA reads TGTGCCATCAGTGACCCCGGACAGGGGGCGGATGAGCAGTTCTTC. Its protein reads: CAISDPGQGADEQFF.